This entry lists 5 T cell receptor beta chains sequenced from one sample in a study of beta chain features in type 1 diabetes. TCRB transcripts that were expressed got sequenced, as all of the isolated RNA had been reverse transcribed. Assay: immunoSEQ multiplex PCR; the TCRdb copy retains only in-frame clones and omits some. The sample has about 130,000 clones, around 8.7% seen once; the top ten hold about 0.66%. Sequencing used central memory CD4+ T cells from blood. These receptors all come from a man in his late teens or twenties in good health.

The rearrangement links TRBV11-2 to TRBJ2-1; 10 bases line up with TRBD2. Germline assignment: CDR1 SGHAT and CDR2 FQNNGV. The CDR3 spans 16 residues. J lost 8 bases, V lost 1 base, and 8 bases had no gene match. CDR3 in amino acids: CASSLVSSGGVYEQFF. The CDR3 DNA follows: TGTGCCAGCAGCTTAGTTTCCAGCGGGGGGGTCTATGAGCAGTTCTTC.

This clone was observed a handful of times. The CDR3 coding sequence is TGTGCCAGCAGCTTAGAATCTGGGGGGAATTCACCCCTCCACTTT. It yields the protein CASSLESGGNSPLHF. The rearrangement uses TRBV11-2 and TRBJ1-6, with D possibly TRBD1 on 5 matching bases. The ends were cut back, 0 bases at V and 7 bases at J, with 10 bases in the middle. The CDR3 has 15 amino acids. Germline V CDR1 and CDR2: SGHAT, FQNNGV.

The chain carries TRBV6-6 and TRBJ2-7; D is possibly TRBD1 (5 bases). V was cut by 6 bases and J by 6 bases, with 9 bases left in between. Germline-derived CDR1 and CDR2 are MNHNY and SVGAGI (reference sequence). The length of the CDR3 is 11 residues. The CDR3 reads CASRDTLEQYF. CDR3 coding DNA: TGTGCCAGCAGGGACACCCTCGAGCAGTACTTC.

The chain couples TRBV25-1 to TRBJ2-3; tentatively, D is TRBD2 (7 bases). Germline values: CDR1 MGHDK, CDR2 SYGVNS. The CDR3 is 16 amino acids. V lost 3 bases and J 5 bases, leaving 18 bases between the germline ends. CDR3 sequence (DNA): TGTGCCAGCAGTGAGGGGGGGCCCCTAGCAAAAGATACGCAGTATTTT. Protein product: CASSEGGPLAKDTQYF.

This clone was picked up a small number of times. The CDR3 bases are TGTGCCACCAGCCTCACAGATAGCAATCAGCCCCAGCATTTT. Amino acids: CATSLTDSNQPQHF. The chain has TRBV15 and TRBJ1-5; no clear D gene. This CDR3 contains 14 residues. Trimming cost V 5 bases and J 0 bases, with 8 bases left between them. CDR1 and CDR2 from the germline V gene are LNHNV and YYDKDF (reference sequence).